The TCR beta chain under discussion was sequenced for a study of cytomegalovirus exposure and HLA in healthy donors. Healthy bone marrow donors supplied every sample. PCR used 60 Vbeta primers and 13 Jbeta primers. Sequencing used immunoSEQ multiplex PCR; TCRdb keeps in-frame clones, though not all of them. The profile shows about 100,000 clones, approximately 87% of them singletons. CDR3 length: 13 residues. Germline values: CDR1 LNHDA, CDR2 SQIVND (reference sequence). The V gene end was trimmed by 5 bases and the J gene end by 6 bases; junction bases not matched to a gene: 2. The V gene is TRBV19, the J gene TRBJ2-2, with 8 bases lining up with TRBD1. The material sequenced was PBMCs. The sequence was collected from a man aged 40-55 years in good health and CMV-seronegative. This CDR3 is CASSVRGPGELFF. CDR3 bases: TGTGCCAGTAGTGTCAGGGGGCCCGGGGAGCTGTTTTTT. Full variable domain (remainder filled in from reference TRBV19 and TRBJ2-2): DGGITQSPKYLFRKEGQNVTLSCEQNLNHDAMYWYRQDPGQGLRLIYYSQIVNDFQKGDIAEGYSVSREKKESFPLTVTSAQKNPTAFYLCASSVRGPGELFFGEGSRLTVL.